This TCR beta chain was documented in a study of T-cell memory formation after mild COVID-19. Looking at the study overall: Each donor largely had its own TCR clusters.

After 5'RACE with constant-segment primers, TCR alpha and TCR beta cDNA libraries carrying sample barcodes and UMIs were obtained. MiXCR was run by TCRdb on the 5' RACE reads, yielding one entry per CDR3 protein. The sample holds hundreds of thousands of distinct CDR3 sequences; 20% to 25% are singletons and the top ten take around 13%. The CDR3 loop spans 18 amino acids. Looked up from germline, CDR1 is SGHVS and CDR2 is FQNEAQ. The J segment lost 0 bases and the V segment lost 1 base, leaving 2 bases of the junction unmatched. The specimen was PBMCs or a T cell subset sorted from them (not recorded which). This sequence originates from an adult woman who had mild COVID-19 (a few samples of this study predate the infection). Cell type and time point are not known. The chain recombines TRBV7-8 with TRBJ2-3; TRBD2 aligns across 15 bases. This chain's CDR3 is CASSLGTSGGASTDTQYF. For the CDR3, the DNA is TGTGCCAGCAGCTTAGGGACTAGCGGGGGGGCTAGCACAGATACGCAGTATTTT. The entire variable domain, with the rest obtained from reference TRBV7-8 and TRBJ2-3, is as follows: GAGVSQSPRYKVAKRGQDVALRCDPISGHVSLFWYQQALGQGPEFLTYFQNEAQLDKSGLPSDRFFAERPEGSVSTLKIQRTQQEDSAVYLCASSLGTSGGASTDTQYFGPGTRLTVL.